Presented here are 24 T cell receptor beta chains from one specimen sequenced in a study of OX40 agonist ivuxolimab in advanced cancers. Profiling relied on immunoSEQ multiplex PCR, and the TCRdb table lists in-frame clones only, not all of them. The sample contains more than 95,000 clones, roughly 90% of which appear only once. The source was CD4+ or CD8+ T cells sorted from blood, collected in a trial of the OX40 agonist ivuxolimab. The receptor set was obtained from an adult with an advanced solid tumor such as melanoma, head and neck, liver or kidney cancer.

This sequence joins TRBV5-1 and TRBJ1-1, with D perhaps matching TRBD1 (5 bases). V shed 3 bases and J shed 0 bases, with 21 bases lying between them. The germline V gene encodes CDR1 SGHRS and CDR2 YFSETQ. This CDR3 is 18 amino acids long. CDR3 sequence: CASSSRDFGEGMNTEAFF. The CDR3 DNA reads as TGCGCCAGCAGCTCCAGGGACTTCGGTGAGGGAATGAACACTGAAGCTTTCTTT.

This clone was detected only a few times. The chain employs TRBV20-1 and TRBJ1-1; a possible D gene is TRBD1 (6 bases). Germline loops: CDR1 DFQATT, CDR2 SNEGSKA (reference sequence). CDR3 size: 11 residues. The ends were cut back, 1 base at V and 8 bases at J, with 8 bases in the middle. The CDR3 reads CSARAGAEAFF. CDR3 DNA: TGCAGTGCTAGAGCAGGGGCAGAAGCTTTCTTT.

This chain connects TRBV27 to TRBJ1-2, with 7 bases aligning to TRBD1. The trim removed 5 bases at V and 4 bases at J, leaving 4 bases unmatched. CDR3 length: 13 residues. Germline V gene lookup returns CDR1 MNHEY and CDR2 SMNVEV (reference sequence). CDR3 loop: CASSGGQPYGYTF. CDR3 DNA sequence: TGTGCCAGCAGTGGGGGACAGCCCTATGGCTACACCTTC.

This rearrangement joins TRBV7-2 to TRBJ2-3; D is possibly TRBD2 (5 bases). V lost 3 bases and J 2 bases, leaving 12 bases between the germline ends. CDR3 length equals 15 residues. The germline CDR1 and CDR2 sequences are SGHTA and FQGNSA. The CDR3 DNA is TGTGCCAGCAGCTTTGCGCGGGCTACCACAGATACGCAGTATTTT. Protein: CASSFARATTDTQYF.

A single count supports this clone. The chain recombines TRBV7-9 with TRBJ2-1; 13 positions agree with TRBD2. CDR3 length equals 16 residues. Germline assignment: CDR1 SEHNR and CDR2 FQNEAQ (reference sequence). V shed 5 bases and J 8 bases; nucleotides not matched to a gene: 9. The CDR3 is CASSRLAGGPADEQFF. In DNA, the CDR3 is TGTGCCAGCAGCCGACTAGCGGGAGGACCCGCAGATGAGCAGTTCTTC. The full variable domain, rest sourced from reference TRBV7-9 and TRBJ2-1, is DTGVSQNPRHKITKRGQNVTFRCDPISEHNRLYWYRQTLGQGPEFLTYFQNEAQLEKSRLLSDRFSAERPKGSFSTLEIQRTEQGDSAMYLCASSRLAGGPADEQFFGPGTRLTVL.

V and J are TRBV6-6 and TRBJ2-5; D call uncertain. The CDR3 spans 16 residues. From germline, CDR1 is MNHNY and CDR2 SVGAGI (reference sequence). Trimming pared 0 bases from V and 2 bases from J, leaving 13 bases between. CDR3 amino acids: CASSYSSTSGQETQYF. CDR3 DNA sequence: TGTGCCAGCAGTTACTCGAGTACGAGTGGGCAAGAGACCCAGTACTTC.

This clone was observed a few times. This chain joins TRBV28 and TRBJ1-2; no clear D gene. Trimming took off 4 bases at V and 0 bases at J, with 15 bases between the two ends. CDR3 size: 16 residues. The V gene's germline CDR1 is MDHEN and CDR2 SYDVKM. CDR3 coding DNA: TGTGCCAGCAGTTCCTCCCCGGGAGACACTAACTATGGCTACACCTTC. Its translation is CASSSSPGDTNYGYTF.

The gene calls are TRBV19 and TRBJ2-3, with D possibly matching TRBD2 (5 bases). The CDR3 consists of 16 residues. Per germline, CDR1 LNHDA and CDR2 SQIVND (reference sequence). Trimming shortened V by 3 bases and J by 3 bases, and 16 bases separated the two germline ends. The CDR3 region is CASSIWGEDATDTQYF. For the CDR3, the DNA is TGTGCCAGTAGTATCTGGGGAGAGGATGCAACAGATACGCAGTATTTT.

The chain links TRBV7-9 to TRBJ1-3; D not certain. This CDR3 comprises 15 residues. The ends were cut back, 1 base at V and 4 bases at J, with 11 bases in the middle. Germline V lookup: CDR1 SEHNR, CDR2 FQNEAQ (reference sequence). The CDR3 reads CASSLGAEAGNTIYF. The CDR3 DNA sequence: TGTGCCAGCAGCTTAGGTGCAGAGGCCGGAAACACCATATATTTT.

V and J are TRBV4-2 and TRBJ2-3; D is possibly TRBD1 (5 bases). Germline V gives CDR1 LGHNA, CDR2 YNFKEQ. Trimming shortened V by 1 base and J by 1 base, and 15 bases separated the two germline ends. The CDR3 contains 17 residues. In DNA form, the CDR3 reads TGTGCCAGCAGCCAAGGGCCACGCGTCAGGGGCACAGATACGCAGTATTTT. Its protein product is CASSQGPRVRGTDTQYF.

CDR3 sequence reads: CASSRWSAGSNEKLFF. For the CDR3, the DNA is TGCGCCAGCAGCCGATGGTCGGCAGGCTCTAATGAAAAACTGTTTTTT. The chain joins TRBV5-1 to TRBJ1-4; D ambiguous. Between the trimmed V and J ends, which lost 4 bases and 3 bases, there was a span of 16 bases. The CDR3 loop spans 16 amino acids. Germline V gene data show CDR1 as SGHRS and CDR2 as YFSETQ.

The rearrangement uses TRBV29-1 and TRBJ1-2, with 7 bases aligning to TRBD1. This CDR3 spans 11 amino acids. V was pared by 4 bases and J by 8 bases, with 4 bases of the junction left unmatched. Germline-derived CDR1 and CDR2 are SQVTM and ANQGSEA. The CDR3 loop reads CSVAGGDGYTF. The CDR3 DNA reads TGCAGCGTTGCAGGGGGAGACGGCTACACCTTC.

The CDR3 is CASSSGLHSGANVLTF. CDR3 DNA sequence: TGTGCCAGCAGTTCGGGACTGCACTCTGGGGCCAACGTCCTGACTTTC. This chain uses TRBV27 with TRBJ2-6; the D gene is possibly TRBD2 (6 bases). The CDR3 spans 16 residues. CDR1 is MNHEY, CDR2 SMNVEV, per germline (reference sequence). Trimming pared 4 bases from V and 0 bases from J, leaving 10 bases between.

The rearrangement uses TRBV4-3 and TRBJ2-2; D not certain. CDR1 is LGHNA, CDR2 YSLEER, per germline. CDR3 length: 15 residues. V was cut by 0 bases and J by 3 bases, with 8 bases left in between. The CDR3 protein is CASSQEGRYTGELFF. In DNA form, the CDR3 reads TGCGCCAGCAGCCAAGAAGGCCGCTACACCGGGGAGCTGTTTTTT.

This rearrangement joins TRBV6-5 to TRBJ1-2; the match to TRBD1 covers 8 bases. V dropped 8 bases and J dropped 5; count of bases not matched to a gene: 10. The CDR3 is 14 amino acids. Per germline, CDR1 MNHEY and CDR2 SVGAGI. CDR3 DNA: TGTGCCAGCCGGCGGGGACAGGCGGAATATGGCTACACCTTC. Translation gives CASRRGQAEYGYTF.

V and J are TRBV6-6 and TRBJ1-1, with D unresolved. The CDR3 sequence is 13 residues long. Trimming took off 0 bases at V and 3 bases at J, with 5 bases between the two ends. Germline CDR1 reads MNHNY; CDR2 reads SVGAGI (reference sequence). The CDR3 DNA reads TGTGCCAGCAGTTACTCCCCGCACACTGAAGCTTTCTTT. It codes for CASSYSPHTEAFF.

This CDR3 reads CASIGIGGGSYEQYF. The CDR3 nucleotides are TGTGCCAGCATCGGGATTGGCGGGGGATCCTACGAGCAGTACTTC. The gene calls are TRBV28 and TRBJ2-7; 7 bases fit TRBD2. Trimming took 7 bases from V and 1 from J; bases not matched to a gene: 10. The CDR3 contains 15 residues. CDR1 and CDR2 from the germline V gene are MDHEN and SYDVKM.

V usage is TRBV9 and J usage is TRBJ1-1, with TRBD1 identical over 8 bases. Unmatched junction bases numbered 6, after V lost 4 bases and J lost 4 bases. The CDR3 loop spans 14 amino acids. Germline V gives CDR1 SGDLS, CDR2 YYNGEE. The CDR3 spells CASSFRGQGTEAFF. CDR3 nucleotides: TGTGCCAGCAGCTTCAGGGGGCAGGGCACTGAAGCTTTCTTT.

CDR3 amino acids: CASSLTGQPSSSYTF. CDR3 sequence (DNA): TGTGCCAGCAGCTTAACAGGTCAGCCATCCTCCAGCTACACCTTC. This chain uses TRBV7-3 with TRBJ1-2; D gene uncertain. With 0 bases removed from V and 9 bases from J, the gap between germline ends came to 17 bases. This CDR3 contains 15 residues. Germline assignment: CDR1 SGHTA and CDR2 FQGTGA.

The J gene is TRBJ2-2, the V gene TRBV2; tentative D call: TRBD1 (6 bases). CDR1 is SNHLY and CDR2 is FYNNEI in the germline V gene. V lost 7 bases and J lost 0, with 9 bases in between. The CDR3 has 14 amino acids. The CDR3 coding sequence is TGTGCCAGCAAAGGGACACCGAACACCGGGGAGCTGTTTTTT. Amino acid sequence: CASKGTPNTGELFF.

The CDR3 is CASSFLGTGKYF. The CDR3 DNA reads as TGCGCCAGCAGCTTCTTGGGGACAGGGAAGTACTTC. V usage is TRBV5-1 and J usage is TRBJ2-7; 9 bases match TRBD1. CDR1 SGHRS and CDR2 YFSETQ come from the germline V gene. Trimming cost V 2 bases and J 11 bases; bases outside gene matches: 5. The CDR3 totals 12 residues.

This chain joins TRBV7-9 and TRBJ2-2, with 7 bases matching TRBD2. The CDR3 has 16 amino acids. Germline V gene data show CDR1 as SEHNR and CDR2 as FQNEAQ (reference sequence). V shed 5 bases, J shed 0 bases, and the junction held 6 bases outside the gene matches. The CDR3 region is CASSGGGSPNTGELFF. The DNA for the CDR3 is TGTGCCAGCAGCGGGGGGGGTTCCCCGAACACCGGGGAGCTGTTTTTT.

This rearrangement joins TRBV11-2 to TRBJ2-1; 9 nucleotides align to TRBD1. J gave up 2 bases and V 1 base, and 0 bases lay outside the gene matches. The CDR3 runs 15 residues. Germline V gene lookup returns CDR1 SGHAT and CDR2 FQNNGV. The CDR3 DNA sequence: TGTGCCAGCAGCTTAGGGGACAGGGCCTACAATGAGCAGTTCTTC. Protein sequence: CASSLGDRAYNEQFF.

This rearrangement joins TRBV5-6 to TRBJ1-4; D perhaps matches TRBD1 (5 bases). This CDR3 has 15 amino acids. CDR1 is SGHDT, CDR2 YYEEEE, per germline. Trimming cost V 4 bases and J 7 bases, with 17 bases left between them. CDR3 amino acids: CASSLDSRRGEKLFF. CDR3 nucleotide sequence: TGTGCCAGCAGCCTCGACAGTAGGAGGGGTGAAAAACTGTTTTTT.